This T cell receptor (beta chain) was sequenced in a study of OX40 agonist ivuxolimab in advanced cancers. Libraries were prepared by immunoSEQ multiplex PCR; TCRdb keeps only in-frame clonotypes and omits some of them. The data hold 80,000 or so clones, with approximately 92% observed a single time. The CDR3 loop spans 14 amino acids. Germline lookup yields CDR1 SGHAT and CDR2 FQNNGV. Trimming pared 1 base from V and 3 bases from J, leaving 10 bases between. This receptor was identified in an adult with an advanced solid tumor such as melanoma, head and neck, liver or kidney cancer. This chain joins TRBV11-2 and TRBJ2-7, with unresolved D. The material sequenced was CD4+ or CD8+ T cells sorted from blood, taken in a trial of the OX40 agonist ivuxolimab. The CDR3 loop is CASSLGGTYYEQYF. The CDR3 DNA reads as TGTGCCAGCAGCTTAGGTGGCACCTACTACGAGCAGTACTTC.